One sample yielded the 31 T cell receptor beta chains listed below, sequenced in a study of T cell responses to AZD1222 COVID-19 vaccine. Repertoires were generated with immunoSEQ multiplex PCR, while TCRdb's copy carries only in-frame clones and drops some. The sample comprises more than 100,000 clones, approximately 87% of which are singletons, and roughly 3.5% rests with the top ten. The sample here was peripheral blood, taken on day 0 of AZD1222 vaccination. The receptors here all came from an adult in good health.

This rearrangement joins TRBV18 to TRBJ1-1; unclear D gene. The CDR3 extends over 14 amino acids. The germline CDR1 and CDR2 sequences are KGHSH and LQKENI. Trimming removed 1 base at V and 1 base at J, with 7 bases between. CDR3: CASSPQTWNTEAFF. DNA of the CDR3: TGTGCCAGCTCACCACAAACCTGGAACACTGAAGCTTTCTTT.

This clone was seen once. V and J are TRBV7-8 and TRBJ1-6, with D maybe TRBD1 (5 bases). The CDR3 consists of 14 residues. The V and J ends lost 6 bases and 7 bases respectively, with 13 bases between them. Germline CDR1 and CDR2: SGHVS and FQNEAQ. The CDR3 DNA reads as TGTGCCAGCAGTCTAGGACACATCAATTCACCCCTCCACTTT. Encoded protein: CASSLGHINSPLHF. The complete variable domain, with remaining parts taken from reference TRBV7-8 and TRBJ1-6, reads GAGVSQSPRYKVAKRGQDVALRCDPISGHVSLFWYQQALGQGPEFLTYFQNEAQLDKSGLPSDRFFAERPEGSVSTLKIQRTQQEDSAVYLCASSLGHINSPLHFGNGTRLTVT.

The chain couples TRBV7-3 to TRBJ2-4, with D unclear. CDR3 length: 14 residues. Trimming left V 0 bases short and J 7 bases short, with 10 bases between. Germline values: CDR1 SGHTA, CDR2 FQGTGA. The chain's CDR3 is CASSLTGTQNIQYF. As DNA, the CDR3 is TGTGCCAGCAGCTTAACCGGAACGCAGAACATTCAGTACTTC.

This clone was detected only once. The V call is TRBV7-2, the J call TRBJ1-3; D ambiguous. The CDR3 has 16 amino acids. The germline V and J ends were trimmed by 2 bases and 0 bases, with 11 bases remaining between them. From germline, CDR1 is SGHTA and CDR2 FQGNSA. In DNA form, the CDR3 reads TGTGCCAGCAGCTTAACCCCCAGTAGCTCTGGAAACACCATATATTTT. As protein: CASSLTPSSSGNTIYF.

V usage is TRBV5-1 and J usage is TRBJ2-5; no clear D gene. CDR1 is SGHRS and CDR2 is YFSETQ in the germline V gene. The CDR3 has 14 amino acids. The V gene lost 0 bases and the J gene lost 2 bases, with 8 bases spanning the gap. CDR3 loop: CASSLGTVQETQYF. CDR3 bases: TGCGCCAGCAGCTTGGGAACAGTTCAAGAGACCCAGTACTTC. The full variable domain, its missing parts supplied by reference TRBV5-1 and TRBJ2-5, is KAGVTQTPRYLIKTRGQQVTLSCSPISGHRSVSWYQQTPGQGLQFLFEYFSETQRNKGNFPGRFSGRQFSNSRSEMNVSTLELGDSALYLCASSLGTVQETQYFGPGTRLLVL.

This clone came up a few times. V is TRBV29-1 and J is TRBJ1-2, with a possible D match to TRBD1 (6 bases). The CDR3 consists of 13 residues. V lost 7 bases to trimming and J lost 4 bases, with 16 bases between them. Germline CDR1 is SQVTM and CDR2 is ANQGSEA. CDR3 in amino acids: CSALLRTAYGYTF. In DNA form, the CDR3 reads TGCAGCGCGCTACTCCGGACAGCCTATGGCTACACCTTC.

The V and J genes are TRBV5-1 and TRBJ1-1, with D possibly TRBD1 on 6 matching bases. Per the germline V gene, CDR1 is SGHRS and CDR2 is YFSETQ. Trimming stripped 0 bases from V and 0 bases from J, with 18 bases between. The length of the CDR3 is 18 residues. The CDR3 region is CASSLERKEQGMNTEAFF. As DNA, the CDR3 is TGCGCCAGCAGCTTGGAACGGAAGGAACAGGGCATGAACACTGAAGCTTTCTTT.

The genes are TRBV5-4 and TRBJ1-1; unclear D gene. Trimming stripped 2 bases from V and 5 bases from J, with 13 bases between. The CDR3 consists of 14 residues. The germline V gene has CDR1 SGHNT and CDR2 YYREEE (reference sequence). CDR3 DNA: TGTGCCAGCAGCTTTCGTGACCAAGGGACTGAAGCTTTCTTT. Protein product: CASSFRDQGTEAFF.

CDR3: CASSRGLAVEETQYF. The CDR3 DNA reads TGTGCCAGCAGCCGGGGACTAGCGGTGGAAGAGACCCAGTACTTC. The chain is built from TRBV2 and TRBJ2-5; 11 nucleotides match TRBD2. The V gene's germline CDR1 is SNHLY and CDR2 FYNNEI. Trimming cost V 6 bases and J 3 bases; bases outside gene matches: 6. The CDR3 loop spans 15 amino acids.

The chain employs TRBV19 and TRBJ1-2, with D possibly TRBD1 on 5 matching bases. V gave up 8 bases and J gave up 8 bases, with 15 bases separating them. Germline CDR1 and CDR2: LNHDA and SQIVND (reference sequence). This CDR3 contains 12 residues. The CDR3 is CASVDSVYGYTF. The DNA of the CDR3 is TGTGCCAGTGTCGACAGCGTTTACGGCTACACCTTC.

The gene calls are TRBV19 and TRBJ2-1, with D uncertain. V lost 4 bases, J lost 13 bases, and 11 bases lay in between. Germline V gene data show CDR1 as LNHDA and CDR2 as SQIVND (reference sequence). CDR3 length: 11 amino acids. The CDR3 bases are TGTGCCAGTAGTACCGGCTTCCACCAGTTCTTC. Encoded protein: CASSTGFHQFF.

This sequence joins TRBV7-2 and TRBJ1-3; D remains ambiguous. Germline loops: CDR1 SGHTA, CDR2 FQGNSA. The CDR3 runs 15 residues. V lost 4 bases and J 2 bases, leaving 12 bases between the germline ends. For the CDR3, the DNA is TGTGCCAGCAGCTACCGACTGTCACCTGGAAACACCATATATTTT. This sequence encodes CASSYRLSPGNTIYF.

The rearrangement uses TRBV18 and TRBJ2-7, with D hard to call. Trimming cost V 2 bases and J 1 base, with 6 bases left between them. There are 13 residues in the CDR3. The V gene's germline CDR1 is KGHSH and CDR2 LQKENI. The CDR3 region has the DNA TGTGCCAGCTCACCAACAAATTCCTACGAGCAGTACTTC. It translates to CASSPTNSYEQYF.

This rearrangement joins TRBV18 to TRBJ2-5; the D call may be TRBD1 or TRBD2 (5 bases each). Germline lookup yields CDR1 KGHSH and CDR2 LQKENI. This CDR3 spans 15 amino acids. The V and J ends lost 3 bases and 5 bases respectively, with 16 bases between them. The CDR3 region is CASSPGTPLGETQYF. CDR3 nucleotide sequence: TGTGCCAGCTCACCCGGGACGCCTCTCGGGGAGACCCAGTACTTC.

The rearrangement uses TRBV6-2 or TRBV6-3 and TRBJ1-2; D possibly corresponds to TRBD1 (5 bases). There are 13 residues in the CDR3. CDR1 is MNHEY and CDR2 is SVGEGT in the germline V gene. Trimming pared 4 bases from V and 2 bases from J, leaving 8 bases between. CDR3 amino acids: CASSLAGNYGYTF. The CDR3 DNA follows: TGTGCCAGCAGTTTGGCAGGGAACTATGGCTACACCTTC.

The DNA of the CDR3 is TGCAGCGTTGTAGGACAGGGGTACCACGAGCAGTACTTC. Its translation: CSVVGQGYHEQYF. This chain uses TRBV29-1 with TRBJ2-7; TRBD1 matches at 9 bases. This CDR3 has 13 residues. Germline V gene lookup returns CDR1 SQVTM and CDR2 ANQGSEA. With V trimmed by 4 bases and J by 5 bases, 6 bases remained unmatched.

This chain links TRBV12-3 or TRBV12-4 with TRBJ1-4; unclear D gene. V lost 3 bases and J 2 bases, leaving 4 bases between the germline ends. The CDR3 covers 13 residues. As DNA, the CDR3 is TGTGCCAGCAGTTTGGCCACTAATGAAAAACTGTTTTTT. Its protein product is CASSLATNEKLFF.

This clone was seen a single time. The chain couples TRBV7-8 to TRBJ2-2; a possible D gene is TRBD1 (6 bases). Trimming removed 1 base at V and 1 base at J, with 7 bases between. CDR1 is SGHVS and CDR2 is FQNEAQ in the germline V gene. The CDR3 has 15 residues. CDR3 loop: CASSLVGGNTGELFF. CDR3 nucleotides: TGTGCCAGCAGCTTAGTAGGGGGGAACACCGGGGAGCTGTTTTTT.

This chain joins TRBV4-1 and TRBJ1-3; no reliable D call. CDR3 size: 12 residues. With 1 base removed from V and 2 bases from J, the gap between germline ends came to 0 bases. Per the germline V gene, CDR1 is MGHRA and CDR2 is YSYEKL. The CDR3, as DNA: TGCGCCAGCAGCCAAGCTGGAAACACCATATATTTT. This codes for CASSQAGNTIYF.

J is TRBJ1-2 and V is TRBV7-9; no clear D. CDR1 is SEHNR, CDR2 FQNEAQ, per germline (reference sequence). The length of the CDR3 is 15 residues. The V end was cut by 1 base, the J end by 8 bases, with 17 bases between. The CDR3 reads CASSLEVAAGLGYTF. The CDR3, as DNA: TGTGCCAGCAGCTTAGAGGTAGCCGCGGGTTTGGGCTACACCTTC.

This clone has just one count. The chain links TRBV7-9 to TRBJ1-4; D is possibly TRBD1 (6 bases). Trimming left V 5 bases short and J 4 bases short, with 14 bases between. The CDR3 contains 15 residues. Germline CDR1 is SEHNR and CDR2 is FQNEAQ (reference sequence). CDR3 protein: CASSPGQNFNEKLFF. The CDR3 DNA reads TGTGCCAGCAGCCCGGGACAAAATTTTAATGAAAAACTGTTTTTT.

This clone was seen a handful of times. The V and J genes are TRBV5-5 and TRBJ1-1; 7 nucleotides line up with TRBD1. Germline CDR1 SGHKS, CDR2 YYEKEE (reference sequence). The CDR3 is made up of 15 amino acids. J lost 4 bases, V lost 4 bases, and 10 bases had no gene match. As DNA, the CDR3 is TGTGCCAGCAGCCACCAGGGGGGGGCAGTCACTGAAGCTTTCTTT. It is translated as CASSHQGGAVTEAFF.

The V call is TRBV10-2, the J call TRBJ1-2; no clear D gene. V was cut by 4 bases and J by 6 bases, with 15 bases left in between. Germline loops: CDR1 WSHSY, CDR2 SAAADI. The CDR3 has 14 residues. The CDR3 region has the DNA TGCGCCAGCAGTGGGTCCGATCCTCGGGATGGCTACACCTTC. It is translated as CASSGSDPRDGYTF.

The rearrangement joins TRBV11-3 to TRBJ2-2, with 10 bases identical to TRBD2. Germline V CDR1 and CDR2: SGHNT, YENEEA. The CDR3 sequence is 16 residues long. After removal of 2 bases from V and 4 bases from J, the junction contained 4 bases not matched to a gene. Written as DNA, the CDR3 is TGTGCCAGCAGCTTAAGCGGGGGGGCCTTCACCGGGGAGCTGTTTTTT. Protein sequence: CASSLSGGAFTGELFF.

The J gene is TRBJ1-1, the V gene TRBV27; D is uncertain. This CDR3 spans 13 amino acids. V shed 2 bases and J shed 2 bases, with 6 bases lying between them. CDR1 and CDR2 (germline): MNHEY, SMNVEV (reference sequence). The CDR3 coding sequence is TGTGCCAGCAGTTTAGAGATCAACACTGAAGCTTTCTTT. This sequence encodes CASSLEINTEAFF.

The chain employs TRBV27 and TRBJ1-2; D uncertain. Trimming removed 8 bases from V and 6 bases from J, with 16 bases in between. The germline V gene encodes CDR1 MNHEY and CDR2 SMNVEV (reference sequence). This CDR3 is built from 13 residues. CDR3 protein: CASVLTGVDGYTF. The CDR3 DNA reads TGTGCCAGCGTCCTGACCGGTGTCGATGGCTACACCTTC.

DNA of the CDR3: TGCGCCAGCACGAACCGCCCTAACTATGGCTACACCTTC. This gives the protein CASTNRPNYGYTF. The chain combines TRBV5-1 with TRBJ1-2; D not certain. CDR1 is SGHRS, CDR2 YFSETQ, per germline. The V gene lost 6 bases and the J gene lost 0 bases, with 9 bases spanning the gap. The CDR3 runs to 13 residues.

This chain joins TRBV5-1 and TRBJ1-1; 7 positions agree with TRBD1. There are 16 residues in the CDR3. The germline gives CDR1 SGHRS, CDR2 YFSETQ. With 4 bases clipped from V and 6 bases from J, the junction kept 15 bases outside the gene matches. For the CDR3, the DNA is TGCGCCAGCAGCAACAGGGTGACGACAGGGTCCGCTGAAGCTTTCTTT. Residues: CASSNRVTTGSAEAFF.

This clone was seen once. The chain couples TRBV18 to TRBJ1-1, with D tentatively TRBD1 (5 bases). The CDR3 contains 13 residues. The germline V gene encodes CDR1 KGHSH and CDR2 LQKENI. V was pared by 5 bases and J by 1 base, with 8 bases between. The CDR3 DNA sequence: TGTGCCAGCTCAGACAGCCAGAACACTGAAGCTTTCTTT. Residues: CASSDSQNTEAFF.

The genes are TRBV6-2 or TRBV6-3 and TRBJ2-2; D ambiguous. Deletions cut 2 bases from V and 6 bases from J, with 4 bases between. The CDR3 has 12 residues. Germline V CDR1 and CDR2: MNHEY, SVGEGT. CDR3 DNA sequence: TGTGCCAGCAGTTACCCCCCCGGGGAGCTGTTTTTT. Its translation is CASSYPPGELFF.

The chain couples TRBV6-5 to TRBJ2-7, with no clear D. Germline V gives CDR1 MNHEY, CDR2 SVGAGI. The CDR3 sequence is 12 residues long. With 6 bases removed from V and 0 bases from J, the gap between germline ends came to 6 bases. In DNA form, the CDR3 reads TGTGCCAGCAGCCCACTCTCCTACGAGCAGTACTTC. Amino acid sequence: CASSPLSYEQYF.